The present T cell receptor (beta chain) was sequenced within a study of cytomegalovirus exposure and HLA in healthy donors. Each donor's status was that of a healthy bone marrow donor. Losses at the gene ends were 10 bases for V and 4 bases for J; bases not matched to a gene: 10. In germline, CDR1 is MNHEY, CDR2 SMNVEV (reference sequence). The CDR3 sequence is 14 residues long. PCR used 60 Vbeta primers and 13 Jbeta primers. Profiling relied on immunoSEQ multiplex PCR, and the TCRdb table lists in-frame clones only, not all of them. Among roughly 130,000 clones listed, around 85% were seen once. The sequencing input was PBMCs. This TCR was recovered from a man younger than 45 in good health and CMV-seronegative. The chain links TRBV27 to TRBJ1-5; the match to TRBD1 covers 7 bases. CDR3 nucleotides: TGTGCCACCTCCAATAGACAGGGAAATCAGCCCCAGCATTTT. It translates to CATSNRQGNQPQHF.